These T cell receptor beta chains were read from a single sample in a study of blood T cell repertoires in COVID-19. Sequencing used immunoSEQ multiplex PCR; TCRdb keeps in-frame clones, though not all of them. The sample lists some 180,000 clones, 84% seen once, with roughly 2.5% in the top ten. Sequenced sample: peripheral blood. These receptors were obtained from a woman of 80 years or more with COVID-19, enrolled during active disease. Each CDR3 is given with its conserved first and last residue. D genes are given only for firm matches.

V,D,J,CDR3
TRBV6-5,.,TRBJ1-3,CASSGTFSGNTIYF
TRBV9,.,TRBJ2-1,CASSVGVSGYNEQFF
TRBV7-6,TRBD2,TRBJ2-1,CASSSLLRLASYNEQFF
TRBV9,.,TRBJ2-7,CASSVGTVIGDEQYF
TRBV3-1/TRBV3-2,.,TRBJ2-5,CASRPLRGSGQETQYF
TRBV12-1,.,TRBJ2-1,CASSFPPLVYNEQFF
TRBV3-1/TRBV3-2,TRBD2,TRBJ2-5,CASSQRTRGETQYF
TRBV27,TRBD2,TRBJ2-7,CASSLRLAVYEQYF
TRBV3-1/TRBV3-2,.,TRBJ1-2,CASSQDYGAGYTF
TRBV2,.,TRBJ2-7,CASSDTGSHEQYF
TRBV18,TRBD1,TRBJ1-6,CASSPVPKGAGNSPLHF
TRBV7-9,TRBD1,TRBJ2-3,CASTNVRGRWTDTQYF
TRBV7-2,.,TRBJ1-4,CASSASGLPGEKLFF
TRBV11-1,TRBD2,TRBJ2-3,CASSQTSGSTDTQYF
TRBV28,TRBD1,TRBJ2-7,CASSPLTGGRYEQYF
TRBV6-5,TRBD2,TRBJ2-3,CASRRGFGTDTQYF
TRBV4-3,.,TRBJ1-4,CASSQVGAANEKLFF
TRBV3-1/TRBV3-2,TRBD2,TRBJ2-3,CASSLLSGVDTQYF
TRBV18,.,TRBJ2-7,CASSRLEPLEQYF
TRBV21-1,.,TRBJ1-2,CASSKEGRTGRFTGYTF
TRBV16,.,TRBJ1-6,CASGQSSYNSPLHF
TRBV28,TRBD1,TRBJ1-2,CASSRTGFYGYTF
TRBV19,.,TRBJ2-3,CASRTGSTDTQYF
TRBV6-5,.,TRBJ2-7,CASSYVGGNEQYF
TRBV5-1,TRBD2,TRBJ2-2,CASSEAGGVTGELFF
TRBV2,TRBD2,TRBJ2-1,CAGGGDPGEQFF
TRBV9,TRBD1,TRBJ2-7,CASSGEGQSYEQYF
TRBV3-1/TRBV3-2,.,TRBJ2-7,CASSQAATSYEQYF
TRBV12-3/TRBV12-4,.,TRBJ1-2,CASSLGHGYGYTF
TRBV4-2,TRBD2,TRBJ2-7,CASSLPVAGGSYEQYF
TRBV5-4,.,TRBJ1-4,CASSAQGELFF
TRBV18,.,TRBJ2-3,CASSPLADTDTQYF
TRBV19,TRBD1,TRBJ1-2,CASSKDRGLDNYGYTF
TRBV6-5,TRBD1,TRBJ1-1,CASSLTGTGNTEAFF
TRBV5-1,.,TRBJ2-1,CASSLGVGLGPNHNEQFF
TRBV7-2,TRBD2,TRBJ2-3,CASSPGLAGGDYTQYF
TRBV2,TRBD2,TRBJ2-2,CASSWTSGTGELFF
TRBV7-2,.,TRBJ2-5,CASSFTLGGPETQYF
TRBV9,.,TRBJ1-1,CASSPHIPTTEAFF
TRBV7-9,.,TRBJ2-3,CASSFSLTGGTDTQYF
TRBV27,TRBD1,TRBJ2-7,CASSLDREVHDTYEQYF
TRBV7-2,TRBD2,TRBJ2-1,CASTLGGAGGYNEQFF
TRBV27,.,TRBJ2-7,CASSLVGSGEQYF
TRBV6-5,TRBD2,TRBJ2-3,CASSYSGRGGRDTQYF
TRBV30,.,TRBJ2-5,CAWSRQETQYF
TRBV25-1,TRBD1,TRBJ2-5,CASSESRGLQETQYF
TRBV24-1,.,TRBJ2-3,CATSDRSGGRIDTQYF
TRBV7-8,.,TRBJ1-3,CASSFIGAGNTIYF
TRBV27,.,TRBJ2-7,CASRKQRRGSYEQYF
TRBV7-2,.,TRBJ2-7,CASSGQPAYEQYF
TRBV9,.,TRBJ2-3,CASSVNFEDTQYF